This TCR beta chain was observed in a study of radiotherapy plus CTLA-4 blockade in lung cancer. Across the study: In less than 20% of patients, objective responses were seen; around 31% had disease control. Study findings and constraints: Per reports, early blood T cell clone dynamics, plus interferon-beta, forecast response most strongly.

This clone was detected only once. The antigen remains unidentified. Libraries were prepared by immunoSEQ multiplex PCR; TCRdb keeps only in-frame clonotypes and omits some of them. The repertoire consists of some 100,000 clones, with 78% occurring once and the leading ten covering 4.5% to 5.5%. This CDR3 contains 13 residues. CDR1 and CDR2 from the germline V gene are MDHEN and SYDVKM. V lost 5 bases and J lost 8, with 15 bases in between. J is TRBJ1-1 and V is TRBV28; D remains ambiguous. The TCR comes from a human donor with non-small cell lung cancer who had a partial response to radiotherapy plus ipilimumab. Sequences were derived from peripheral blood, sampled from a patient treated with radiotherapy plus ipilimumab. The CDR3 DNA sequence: TGTGCCAGCAGTCCCTCCGTCGGCAGGGAAGCTTTCTTT. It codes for CASSPSVGREAFF.